The entry below describes one T cell receptor (beta chain). The germline CDR1 and CDR2 sequences are MNHNS and SASEGT. The CDR3 has 14 amino acids. Trimming left V 7 bases short and J 7 bases short, with 19 bases between. This sample is drawn from a study of OX40 agonist ivuxolimab in advanced cancers. Data came from immunoSEQ multiplex PCR; TCRdb stores just in-frame clones and leaves some out. The sample lists about 70,000 clones, about 82% occurring once. This material consisted of CD4+ or CD8+ T cells sorted from blood, taken in a trial of the OX40 agonist ivuxolimab. The chain employs TRBV6-1 and TRBJ1-2; D ambiguous. This receptor was obtained from an adult with an advanced solid tumor such as melanoma, head and neck, liver or kidney cancer. CDR3 bases: TGTGCCAGCAACGCATTCGCGGACGGTGGTGGCTACACCTTC. It encodes CASNAFADGGGYTF.